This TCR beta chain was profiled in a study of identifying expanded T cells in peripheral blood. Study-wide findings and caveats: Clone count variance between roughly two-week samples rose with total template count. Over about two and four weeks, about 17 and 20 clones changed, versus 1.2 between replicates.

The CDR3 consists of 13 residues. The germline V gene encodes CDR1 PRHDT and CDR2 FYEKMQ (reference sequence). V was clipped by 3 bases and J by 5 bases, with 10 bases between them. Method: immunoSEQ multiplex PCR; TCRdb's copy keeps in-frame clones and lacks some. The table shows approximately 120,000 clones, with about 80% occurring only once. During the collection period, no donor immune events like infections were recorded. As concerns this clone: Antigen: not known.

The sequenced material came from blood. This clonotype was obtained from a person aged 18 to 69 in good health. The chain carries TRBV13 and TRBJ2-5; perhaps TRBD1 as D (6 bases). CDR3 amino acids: CASSLWGRETQYF. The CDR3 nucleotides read TGTGCCAGCAGCTTGTGGGGGCGGGAGACCCAGTACTTC.